These 28 T cell receptor beta chains were sequenced from one sample in a study of post-analysis software for immune sequencing data. Prepared libraries of TCR beta cDNA carried unique molecular identifiers. One entry per CDR3 protein results from TCRdb running MiXCR on the PCR reads. The table has under 200,000 distinct CDR3 sequences, roughly 34% seen once. Here the sequenced sample was blood, taken after autologous hematopoietic stem cell transplantation. These TCRs come from a girl aged 5 to 17 with multiple sclerosis.

The V gene is TRBV4-3, the J gene TRBJ1-5; D ambiguous. This CDR3 contains 13 residues. With 0 bases removed from V and 7 bases from J, the gap between germline ends came to 7 bases. Per the germline V gene, CDR1 is LGHNA and CDR2 is YSLEER. CDR3 residues: CASSQDAGQPQHF. The CDR3 nucleotides are TGCGCCAGCAGCCAAGATGCCGGGCAGCCCCAGCATTTT.

The chain carries TRBV27 and TRBJ2-1; 8 nucleotides agree with TRBD2. Trimming took 4 bases from V and 0 from J; bases not matched to a gene: 8. Germline CDR1 reads MNHEY; CDR2 reads SMNVEV (reference sequence). The CDR3 has 17 residues. The CDR3 bases are TGTGCCAGCAGTTCTAGGGGGACTAGGCTCTCCTACAATGAGCAGTTCTTC. Its protein product is CASSSRGTRLSYNEQFF.

The J gene is TRBJ2-3, the V gene TRBV14, with D possibly being TRBD1 (6 bases). V dropped 4 bases and J dropped 4 bases, with 15 bases sitting between them. CDR3 length equals 15 residues. Germline CDR1 reads SGHDN; CDR2 reads FVKESK. CDR3 coding DNA: TGTGCCAGCAGCCTGGGGGCAGCCTTTGCAGATACGCAGTATTTT. Its protein product is CASSLGAAFADTQYF.

About this clonotype: The junction shows a germline mismatch at one end, possibly a read error. This chain links TRBV5-1 with TRBJ2-3; TRBD2 aligns across 12 bases. The CDR3 totals 14 residues. From germline, CDR1 is SGHRS and CDR2 YFSETQ. As DNA, the CDR3 is TGCGTCAGCAGCCCGGGACTAGCGGGAGATACGCAGTATTTT. Its translation: CVSSPGLAGDTQYF.

J is TRBJ2-7 and V is TRBV15, with 8 bases matching TRBD2. Per the germline V gene, CDR1 is LNHNV and CDR2 is YYDKDF (reference sequence). There are 18 residues in the CDR3. The trim removed 1 base at V and 12 bases at J, leaving 23 bases unmatched. The CDR3: CATSRVLGSGGRTESVYF. The CDR3 coding sequence is TGTGCCACCAGCAGAGTTCTGGGGTCAGGCGGGAGGACCGAAAGTGTGTACTTC.

This clonotype was seen more than once but under ten times. This chain links TRBV20-1 with TRBJ2-7; 8 nucleotides align to TRBD1. The germline CDR1 and CDR2 sequences are DFQATT and SNEGSKA (reference sequence). The CDR3 has 16 amino acids. The J segment lost 2 bases and the V segment lost 6 bases, leaving 15 bases of the junction unmatched. CDR3: CSAWGTDRAAAYEQYF. The CDR3 DNA is TGCAGTGCCTGGGGGACGGACAGGGCGGCAGCCTACGAGCAGTACTTC.

CDR3 sequence: CATSESRGNTQYF. In nucleotides, the CDR3 is TGTGCCACCAGTGAGAGCAGGGGCAATACGCAGTATTTT. The chain recombines TRBV24-1 with TRBJ2-3; D possibly corresponds to TRBD1 (6 bases). V was pared by 4 bases and J by 7 bases, with 11 bases between. This CDR3 contains 13 residues. In germline, CDR1 is KGHDR, CDR2 SFDVKD.

The chain couples TRBV2 to TRBJ1-6, with TRBD1 identical over 7 bases. The CDR3 sequence is 16 residues long. J gave up 3 bases and V 5 bases, and 7 bases lay outside the gene matches. Germline loops: CDR1 SNHLY, CDR2 FYNNEI. CDR3 amino acids: CASSREGTDYNSPLHF. CDR3 nucleotide sequence: TGTGCCAGCAGTCGGGAGGGGACAGACTATAATTCACCCCTCCACTTT.

The rearrangement joins TRBV19 to TRBJ2-1; TRBD1 agrees at 9 bases. The V segment lost 3 bases and the J segment 3 bases; nucleotides outside the gene matches: 3. Looked up from germline, CDR1 is LNHDA and CDR2 is SQIVND (reference sequence). This CDR3 region has 15 residues. For the CDR3, the DNA is TGTGCCAGTAGTATCAGACAGGGGGACTACAATGAGCAGTTCTTC. It is translated as CASSIRQGDYNEQFF.

The gene calls are TRBV21-1 and TRBJ2-3; TRBD1 is the table's D call, not checked against the DNA. TRBV21-1 is a pseudogene segment. The CDR3 loop spans 14 amino acids. CDR3: CASSKVQGTDTQYF. The CDR3 coding sequence is TGTGCCAGCAGCAAGGTCCAGGGGACAGATACGCAGTATTTT.

This chain uses TRBV10-3 with TRBJ2-7; 14 nucleotides match TRBD2. After removal of 4 bases from V and 5 bases from J, the junction contained 7 bases not matched to a gene. The length of the CDR3 is 16 residues. CDR1 is ENHRY, CDR2 SYGVKD, per germline. CDR3 in DNA: TGTGCCATCAGTGGGACTAGCGGGAGGCCTTCGAACGAGCAGTACTTC. As protein: CAISGTSGRPSNEQYF.

The chain carries TRBV13 and TRBJ2-1; TRBD2 aligns across 14 bases. The CDR3 runs 15 residues. The V gene end was trimmed by 3 bases and the J gene end by 8 bases; junction bases not matched to a gene: 3. Germline V CDR1 and CDR2: PRHDT, FYEKMQ (reference sequence). The CDR3 nucleotides read TGTGCCAGCAGCTTGACTAGCGGGAGGGTAGATGAGCAGTTCTTC. Its protein is CASSLTSGRVDEQFF. Full variable domain (rest looked up from reference TRBV13 and TRBJ2-1): AAGVIQSPRHLIKEKRETATLKCYPIPRHDTVYWYQQGPGQDPQFLISFYEKMQSDKGSIPDRFSAQQFSDYHSELNMSSLELGDSALYFCASSLTSGRVDEQFFGPGTRLTVL.

With regard to this clonotype: Germline is not matched at one junction end, which may reflect a read error. This rearrangement joins TRBV28 to TRBJ2-5, with 8 nucleotides matching TRBD2. There are 16 residues in the CDR3. CDR1 MDHEN and CDR2 SYDVKM come from the germline V gene. The CDR3 DNA reads as TGTGCCGGCAGCCGTCTACTAGCGGCCTTAAAAGAGACCCAGTACTTC. It is translated as CAGSRLLAALKETQYF.

This rearrangement joins TRBV7-9 to TRBJ2-1, with 7 bases that match TRBD2. From germline, CDR1 is SEHNR and CDR2 FQNEAQ (reference sequence). Germline trimming cut 2 bases from V and 8 bases from J; bases unmatched to any gene: 9. The length of the CDR3 is 15 residues. Here the CDR3 reads CASSLSETSNHEQFF. The CDR3 DNA follows: TGTGCCAGCAGCTTATCTGAGACTAGCAACCATGAGCAGTTCTTC.

Here the CDR3 reads CASSLVLRWGDTQYF. CDR3 nucleotide sequence: TGCGCCAGCAGCTTGGTCCTCCGTTGGGGGGATACGCAGTATTTT. V and J are TRBV5-1 and TRBJ2-3; D may be TRBD1 or TRBD2 (5 bases each). Trimming cost V 0 bases and J 6 bases, with 14 bases left between them. This CDR3 is 15 amino acids long. The germline gives CDR1 SGHRS, CDR2 YFSETQ.

This clonotype was found a few times. J is TRBJ2-7 and V is TRBV20-1, with 7 bases fitting TRBD1. Germline values: CDR1 DFQATT, CDR2 SNEGSKA (reference sequence). Trimming cost V 0 bases and J 2 bases; bases outside gene matches: 7. CDR3 length: 15 residues. The CDR3 region is CSARDTGTATYEQYF. In DNA, the CDR3 is TGCAGTGCTAGAGACACCGGGACAGCAACCTACGAGCAGTACTTC.

This chain uses TRBV6-6 with TRBJ2-3; tentatively, D is TRBD1 or TRBD2 (5 bases each). CDR1 is MNHNY, CDR2 SVGAGI, per germline (reference sequence). The germline V and J ends were trimmed by 8 bases and 2 bases, with 17 bases remaining between them. The CDR3 sequence is 15 residues long. The CDR3 loop reads CASVRDRPHTDTQYF. For the CDR3, the DNA is TGTGCCAGCGTTAGGGACCGTCCCCACACAGATACGCAGTATTTT.

This clonotype was recorded a few times. V and J are TRBV6-2 or TRBV6-3 and TRBJ2-4; D gene uncertain. Germline V gene sequence: CDR1 MNHEY, CDR2 SVGEGT. V dropped 4 bases and J dropped 0 bases, with 7 bases sitting between them. There are 14 residues in the CDR3. The CDR3, as DNA: TGTGCCAGCAGTTTTGGATCAGCCAAAAACATTCAGTACTTC. It is translated as CASSFGSAKNIQYF.

In nucleotides, the CDR3 is TGTGCCAGCAGCTATAGCGGGAGGGGCACAGATACGCAGTATTTT. Amino acids: CASSYSGRGTDTQYF. The chain has TRBV7-2 and TRBJ2-3; the match to TRBD2 covers 11 bases. The ends lost 4 bases at V and 1 base at J; junction bases unmatched: 1. Germline lookup yields CDR1 SGHTA and CDR2 FQGNSA. CDR3 length: 15 residues. Together with reference TRBV7-2 and TRBJ2-3, the CDR3 gives the full variable domain: GAGVSQSPSNKVTEKGKDVELRCDPISGHTALYWYRQSLGQGLEFLIYFQGNSAPDKSGLPSDRFSAERTGGSVSTLTIQRTQQEDSAVYLCASSYSGRGTDTQYFGPGTRLTVL.

The chain recombines TRBV28 with TRBJ1-5, with 7 bases that match TRBD1. V trimming: 7 bases; J trimming: 4 bases; junction bases outside the gene matches: 10. CDR1 and CDR2 (germline): MDHEN, SYDVKM. The CDR3 covers 15 residues. The CDR3 loop is CASIPTGQPNQPQHF. The CDR3 coding sequence is TGTGCCAGCATACCTACGGGACAGCCGAATCAGCCCCAGCATTTT.

The chain recombines TRBV6-2 or TRBV6-3 with TRBJ2-2, with D possibly being TRBD2 (5 bases). Trimming cost V 8 bases and J 4 bases, with 17 bases left between them. From germline, CDR1 is MNHEY and CDR2 SVGEGT. This CDR3 is 15 amino acids long. The DNA for the CDR3 is TGTGCCAGCGGGTTACCTGGAGGTGGCACCGGGGAGCTGTTTTTT. Protein sequence: CASGLPGGGTGELFF.

V and J are TRBV5-1 and TRBJ2-1; 8 bases map to TRBD2. The length of the CDR3 is 15 residues. The V gene end was trimmed by 0 bases and the J gene end by 8 bases; junction bases not matched to a gene: 7. Germline V gives CDR1 SGHRS, CDR2 YFSETQ. The CDR3 nucleotides are TGCGCCAGCAGCTTGGAGGTAGCGGGGAGGGATGAGCAGTTCTTC. Amino acids: CASSLEVAGRDEQFF.

This clonotype turned up a few times. The rearrangement links TRBV5-1 to TRBJ2-1; TRBD2 agrees at 7 bases. The J segment lost 0 bases and the V segment lost 4 bases, leaving 7 bases of the junction unmatched. There are 16 residues in the CDR3. The germline V gene has CDR1 SGHRS and CDR2 YFSETQ. In DNA form, the CDR3 reads TGCGCCAGCAGCCCGGCTAGCGGCCTCTCCTACAATGAGCAGTTCTTC. Its translation: CASSPASGLSYNEQFF.

This CDR3 is CSARATESPYNEQFF. The CDR3 DNA is TGCAGTGCTAGAGCCACGGAGAGCCCCTACAATGAGCAGTTCTTC. The chain is built from TRBV20-1 and TRBJ2-1; D unclear. The V end was cut by 1 base, the J end by 2 bases, with 12 bases between. Looked up from germline, CDR1 is DFQATT and CDR2 is SNEGSKA (reference sequence). The CDR3 length is 15 residues.

In this sample, this clonotype turned up many times. The chain carries TRBV10-3 and TRBJ2-7; maybe TRBD2 (6 bases). The CDR3 runs 14 residues. Germline CDR1 and CDR2: ENHRY and SYGVKD. The V end lost 0 bases, the J end lost 7 bases, and 13 bases lay between the germline ends. CDR3 sequence reads: CAISESREAFEQYF. The CDR3 coding sequence is TGTGCCATCAGTGAGTCGAGGGAGGCTTTTGAGCAGTACTTC.

The chain combines TRBV9 with TRBJ2-5, with 7 positions matching TRBD1. The CDR3 extends over 14 amino acids. The germline V gene encodes CDR1 SGDLS and CDR2 YYNGEE. V dropped 4 bases and J dropped 3; count of bases not matched to a gene: 6. CDR3 region: CASSLVGTEETQYF. The CDR3 nucleotides read TGTGCCAGCAGCTTAGTCGGGACAGAAGAGACCCAGTACTTC.

The sample holds a few counts of this clonotype. The chain is built from TRBV7-8 and TRBJ2-2; D is ambiguous. The CDR3 is 14 amino acids. Germline V gives CDR1 SGHVS, CDR2 FQNEAQ. Trimming cost V 5 bases and J 2 bases, with 9 bases left between them. This CDR3 is CASSPFGNTGELFF. CDR3 coding DNA: TGTGCCAGCAGCCCGTTCGGAAACACCGGGGAGCTGTTTTTT.

This clonotype was counted only a few times. V and J are TRBV4-3 and TRBJ1-4; no reliable D call. This CDR3 is 15 amino acids long. Germline V gives CDR1 LGHNA, CDR2 YSLEER. V was clipped by 1 base and J by 1 base, with 7 bases between them. The CDR3 DNA reads as TGCGCCAGCAGCCAAGTTCTGGGAACTAATGAAAAACTGTTTTTT. Translation gives CASSQVLGTNEKLFF.